One sample yielded the 21 T cell receptor beta chains listed below, sequenced in a study of immunodeficiency. Study results and limitations: Productive entropy and V-J pairing of CD4+ T cells looked alike across patients and controls.

These receptors are not linked to any known antigen. Sequencing used immunoSEQ multiplex PCR; TCRdb keeps in-frame clones, though not all of them. The sample gives approximately 2,500 clones, around nine tenths of which show up once; approximately 19% is in the top ten. The sample was CD4+ T cells from blood. The receptors shown here come from a woman younger than 30 with POLD1 deficiency.

The chain links TRBV25-1 to TRBJ1-6, with a weak D call TRBD1 (6 bases). Germline V gene data show CDR1 as MGHDK and CDR2 as SYGVNS. The CDR3 spans 15 residues. Trimming left V 1 base short and J 7 bases short, with 11 bases between. The CDR3 reads CASSELGGRNSPLHF. The DNA for the CDR3 is TGTGCCAGCAGTGAATTGGGGGGGCGGAATTCACCCCTCCACTTT.

This clone was counted only a few times. V usage is TRBV2 and J usage is TRBJ2-1, with D hard to call. Germline CDR1 SNHLY, CDR2 FYNNEI. V lost 7 bases and J lost 7, with 8 bases in between. CDR3 length: 11 residues. The CDR3 DNA reads as TGTGCCAGCACCCTTTTTAATGAGCAGTTCTTC. It yields the protein CASTLFNEQFF.

This rearrangement joins TRBV2 to TRBJ1-2; D is possibly TRBD1 (6 bases). The germline V gene has CDR1 SNHLY and CDR2 FYNNEI. This CDR3 comprises 13 residues. V lost 3 bases and J lost 8, with 13 bases in between. The CDR3 DNA follows: TGTGCCAGCAGTGAGGGACAAACTTGGGGCTACACCTTC. It translates to CASSEGQTWGYTF. The variable domain in full, with the rest retrieved from reference TRBV2 and TRBJ1-2, is EPEVTQTPSHQVTQMGQEVILRCVPISNHLYFYWYRQILGQKVEFLVSFYNNEISEKSEIFDDQFSVERPDGSNFTLKIRSTKLEDSAMYFCASSEGQTWGYTFGSGTRLTVV.

The chain carries TRBV4-2 and TRBJ2-7, with 11 bases identical to TRBD2. The CDR3 totals 16 residues. Per germline, CDR1 LGHNA and CDR2 YNFKEQ. V trimming: 0 bases; J trimming: 3 bases; junction bases outside the gene matches: 4. The CDR3: CASSQDSGRGLYEQYF. As DNA, the CDR3 is TGTGCCAGCAGCCAAGATAGCGGGAGGGGACTCTACGAGCAGTACTTC.

The table lists this clone with a count of one. The chain has TRBV19 and TRBJ2-1; no firm D call. V lost 2 bases and J 5 bases, leaving 1 base between the germline ends. Looked up from germline, CDR1 is LNHDA and CDR2 is SQIVND (reference sequence). There are 11 residues in the CDR3. The DNA of the CDR3 is TGTGCCAGTAGTATAAACAATGAGCAGTTCTTC. It is translated as CASSINNEQFF.

The chain joins TRBV3-1 (or the pseudogene TRBV3-2) to TRBJ1-3; D perhaps matches TRBD1 (5 bases). Germline-derived CDR1 and CDR2 are LGHDT and YNNKEL (reference sequence). With 0 bases removed from V and 4 bases from J, the gap between germline ends came to 13 bases. The CDR3 loop spans 16 amino acids. CDR3 region: CASSQEGTTLGNTIYF. The CDR3 nucleotides read TGTGCCAGCAGCCAAGAAGGGACTACGCTCGGAAACACCATATATTTT.

This sequence joins TRBV9 and TRBJ1-2; 7 bases map to TRBD1. Unmatched junction bases numbered 4, after V lost 0 bases and J lost 5 bases. Germline-derived CDR1 and CDR2 are SGDLS and YYNGEE. The CDR3 length is 14 residues. CDR3 sequence reads: CASSVAGTAYGYTF. The CDR3 coding sequence is TGTGCCAGCAGCGTAGCTGGGACAGCGTATGGCTACACCTTC. The full variable domain, completed using reference TRBV9 and TRBJ1-2, is DSGVTQTPKHLITATGQRVTLRCSPRSGDLSVYWYQQSLDQGLQFLIQYYNGEERAKGNILERFSAQQFPDLHSELNLSSLELGDSALYFCASSVAGTAYGYTFGSGTRLTVV.

The chain is built from TRBV21-1 and TRBJ2-3; TRBD2, the table's D call, was not compared with the DNA. TRBV21-1 is termed a pseudogene. The CDR3 loop spans 17 amino acids. The CDR3 coding sequence is TGTGCCAGCAGCAAAGCGCAGGAGGGAGAAGGAACAGATACGCAGTATTTT. Its protein product is CASSKAQEGEGTDTQYF.

This chain uses TRBV5-1 with TRBJ2-3; 7 positions agree with TRBD2. The CDR3 length is 14 residues. Germline values: CDR1 SGHRS, CDR2 YFSETQ. Here the CDR3 reads CAGRGGPSTDTQYF. The CDR3 DNA follows: TGCGCTGGGAGGGGAGGGCCCAGCACAGATACGCAGTATTTT.

The rearrangement links TRBV19 to TRBJ1-4, with 11 bases fitting TRBD1. The CDR3 is 16 residues long. Looked up from germline, CDR1 is LNHDA and CDR2 is SQIVND (reference sequence). With 7 bases clipped from V and 2 bases from J, the junction kept 6 bases outside the gene matches. CDR3: CASNPGQGVTNEKLFF. CDR3 DNA sequence: TGTGCCAGTAACCCGGGACAGGGGGTCACTAATGAAAAACTGTTTTTT.

The rearrangement links TRBV19 to TRBJ2-3; TRBD2 agrees at 7 bases. The V gene's germline CDR1 is LNHDA and CDR2 SQIVND (reference sequence). V lost 5 bases to trimming and J lost 6 bases; unmatched junction nucleotides: 11. CDR3 length equals 15 residues. CDR3 sequence reads: CASSSAGTTSDTQYF. In DNA form, the CDR3 reads TGTGCCAGTAGTTCAGCCGGGACTACTAGCGATACGCAGTATTTT.

The V call is TRBV24-1, the J call TRBJ2-1; 9 bases are a match to TRBD1. The V gene's germline CDR1 is KGHDR and CDR2 SFDVKD. J gave up 4 bases and V 4 bases, and 7 bases lay outside the gene matches. The CDR3 covers 16 residues. CDR3 protein: CATSENDGTGYNEQFF. CDR3 nucleotides: TGTGCCACCAGTGAAAACGACGGGACAGGGTACAATGAGCAGTTCTTC.

The V and J genes are TRBV9 and TRBJ1-6; 8 nucleotides match TRBD1. Germline CDR1 SGDLS, CDR2 YYNGEE. J was trimmed by 8 bases and V by 1 base; bases with no gene match: 5. CDR3 size: 15 residues. CDR3 coding DNA: TGTGCCAGCAGCGTAACCGGGACAGGTCATTCACCCCTCCACTTT. Its translation is CASSVTGTGHSPLHF.

V is TRBV11-3 and J is TRBJ2-5; a possible D gene is TRBD2 (5 bases). V lost 1 base and J 2 bases, leaving 14 bases between the germline ends. Looked up from germline, CDR1 is SGHNT and CDR2 is YENEEA. There are 16 residues in the CDR3. The CDR3 region is CASSLGERVRQETQYF. For the CDR3, the DNA is TGTGCCAGCAGCTTAGGAGAGAGGGTGAGGCAAGAGACCCAGTACTTC.

This clone was seen a few times. The gene calls are TRBV18 and TRBJ1-1, with TRBD1 identical over 9 bases. This CDR3 spans 14 amino acids. Per the germline V gene, CDR1 is KGHSH and CDR2 is LQKENI. The J segment lost 5 bases and the V segment lost 3 bases, leaving 4 bases of the junction unmatched. This CDR3 is CASSPRDRETEAFF. The DNA for the CDR3 is TGTGCCAGCTCACCGAGGGACAGGGAAACTGAAGCTTTCTTT.

The chain combines TRBV24-1 with TRBJ2-6; D may be TRBD1 (5 bases). The CDR3 totals 16 residues. The germline CDR1 and CDR2 sequences are KGHDR and SFDVKD. Trimming took 3 bases from V and 3 from J, leaving 11 bases between them. The CDR3: CATSDTGFGGANVLTF. CDR3 coding DNA: TGTGCCACCAGTGATACAGGATTCGGTGGGGCCAACGTCCTGACTTTC.

The chain carries TRBV5-4 and TRBJ2-1; D is unresolved. The V gene lost 2 bases and the J gene lost 9 bases, with 15 bases spanning the gap. Per germline, CDR1 SGHNT and CDR2 YYREEE (reference sequence). CDR3 size: 14 residues. This chain's CDR3 is CASSLRYTDSEQFF. The CDR3 coding sequence is TGTGCCAGCAGCTTAAGGTACACAGATAGTGAGCAGTTCTTC.

The genes are TRBV27 and TRBJ2-1; no firm D call. The V end was cut by 7 bases, the J end by 3 bases, with 13 bases between. This CDR3 has 14 residues. Germline loops: CDR1 MNHEY, CDR2 SMNVEV (reference sequence). CDR3 sequence: CASKVNRDYNEQFF. The CDR3, as DNA: TGTGCCAGCAAGGTGAACAGAGACTACAATGAGCAGTTCTTC.

The chain carries TRBV6-1 and TRBJ2-2; 7 nucleotides agree with TRBD1. The V and J ends lost 4 bases and 2 bases, in that order; junction bases with no gene match: 7. This CDR3 has 16 residues. CDR1 and CDR2 (germline): MNHNS, SASEGT. DNA for the CDR3: TGTGCCAGCAGTGGCTGGACAGGCATAAACACCGGGGAGCTGTTTTTT. Its protein is CASSGWTGINTGELFF.

The V and J genes are TRBV5-1 and TRBJ2-6; weak D call: TRBD1 (6 bases). CDR1 SGHRS and CDR2 YFSETQ come from the germline V gene. The CDR3 sequence is 17 residues long. Trimming pared 3 bases from V and 3 bases from J, leaving 16 bases between. The DNA for the CDR3 is TGCGCCAGCAGCTCGCGGATCCAGGGGTATGGGGCCAACGTCCTGACTTTC. Translation gives CASSSRIQGYGANVLTF.

This clone appeared a single time. CDR3 nucleotides: TGTGCCAGCAGCGGACGGGATTTCCAGGCGGAGCAGTTCTTC. This translates into CASSGRDFQAEQFF. V is TRBV9 and J is TRBJ2-1; a possible D gene is TRBD2 (5 bases). This CDR3 region has 14 residues. The germline gives CDR1 SGDLS, CDR2 YYNGEE. V gave up 3 bases and J gave up 10 bases, with 17 bases separating them.